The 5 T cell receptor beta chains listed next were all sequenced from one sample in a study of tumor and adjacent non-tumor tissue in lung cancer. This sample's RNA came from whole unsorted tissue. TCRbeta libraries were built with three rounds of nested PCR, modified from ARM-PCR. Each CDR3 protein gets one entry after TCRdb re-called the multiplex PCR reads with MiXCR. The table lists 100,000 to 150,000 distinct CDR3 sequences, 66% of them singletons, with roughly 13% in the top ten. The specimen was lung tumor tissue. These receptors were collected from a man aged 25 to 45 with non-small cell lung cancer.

The CDR3 here is CASSLEAANEQFF. CDR3 coding DNA: TGTGCCAGCAGCTTAGAAGCCGCTAATGAGCAGTTCTTC. This sequence joins TRBV11-2 and TRBJ2-1; unclear D gene. Germline CDR1 and CDR2: SGHAT and FQNNGV. The V gene lost 0 bases and the J gene lost 7 bases, with 7 bases spanning the gap. CDR3 length: 13 residues.

The CDR3 DNA sequence: TGTGCCAGCAGGGACGTGGGACAGGACTCCTACGAGCAGTACTTC. Translated, it gives CASRDVGQDSYEQYF. This chain uses TRBV4-2 with TRBJ2-7; 8 positions match TRBD1. In germline, CDR1 is LGHNA, CDR2 YNFKEQ. The CDR3 sequence is 15 residues long. Trimming removed 6 bases from V and 0 bases from J; junction bases left unmatched: 7.

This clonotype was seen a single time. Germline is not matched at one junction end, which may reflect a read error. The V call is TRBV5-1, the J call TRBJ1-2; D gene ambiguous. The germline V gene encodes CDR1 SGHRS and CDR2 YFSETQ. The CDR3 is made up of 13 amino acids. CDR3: CASSIDTNYGYTF. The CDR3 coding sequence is TGCGCCAGCAGCATTGACACCAACTATGGTTACACCTTC.

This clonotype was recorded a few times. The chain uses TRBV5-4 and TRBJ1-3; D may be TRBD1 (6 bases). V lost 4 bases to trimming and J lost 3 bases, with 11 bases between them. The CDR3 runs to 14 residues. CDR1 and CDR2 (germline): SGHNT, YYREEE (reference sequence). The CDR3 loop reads CASSQGTGGNTIYF. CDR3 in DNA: TGTGCCAGCAGCCAGGGGACCGGTGGAAACACCATATATTTT. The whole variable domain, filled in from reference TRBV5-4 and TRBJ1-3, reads ETGVTQSPTHLIKTRGQQVTLRCSSQSGHNTVSWYQQALGQGPQFIFQYYREEENGRGNFPPRFSGLQFPNYSSELNVNALELDDSALYLCASSQGTGGNTIYFGEGSWLTVV.

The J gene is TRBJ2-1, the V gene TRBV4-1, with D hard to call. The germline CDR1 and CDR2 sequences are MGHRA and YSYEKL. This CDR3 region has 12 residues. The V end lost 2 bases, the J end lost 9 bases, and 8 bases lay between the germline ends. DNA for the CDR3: TGCGCCAGCAGCCAACTTTTCGGTGAGCAGTTCTTC. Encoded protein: CASSQLFGEQFF.